This T cell receptor beta chain was sequenced in a study of T cells in Graves' hyperthyroidism and ophthalmopathy. General study results and limits: Ophthalmopathy was separated from stable hyperthyroidism by a 13 V-J model.

RNA transcripts were the template for amplifying TCR beta CDR3 regions. A first-round RT-PCR of the TCR CDR3 used the HTBI primer set. TCRdb processed the multiplex PCR reads anew with MiXCR; each CDR3 protein has one entry. The table lists more than 550,000 distinct CDR3 sequences, roughly 46% of them singletons, with less than 9% in the top ten. As for this clonotype: The target antigen is unknown.

The length of the CDR3 is 15 residues. Germline V gene sequence: CDR1 SGDLS, CDR2 YYNGEE. Trimming left V 5 bases short and J 4 bases short, with 15 bases between. Orbital computed tomography and thyroid ultrasound, together with serum TRAb and thyroxine and clinical symptoms, were used for diagnoses. The sample comprised peripheral blood or thyroid tissue (not recorded which). The gene calls are TRBV9 and TRBJ2-2; D possibly corresponds to TRBD1 (5 bases). The source of this sequence is an adult man with Graves' disease, either hyperthyroidism or ophthalmopathy (not recorded which). CDR3 sequence (DNA): TGTGCCAGCAGTTTAGGGGCTCCGGGCACCGGGGAGCTGTTTTTT. This codes for CASSLGAPGTGELFF. The full variable domain, completed using reference TRBV9 and TRBJ2-2, is DSGVTQTPKHLITATGQRVTLRCSPRSGDLSVYWYQQSLDQGLQFLIQYYNGEERAKGNILERFSAQQFPDLHSELNLSSLELGDSALYFCASSLGAPGTGELFFGEGSRLTVL.